This passage covers 25 T cell receptor beta chains from one sample sequenced in a study of shared clonotypes between healthy human individuals. The method was immunoSEQ multiplex PCR; TCRdb's version includes in-frame clones alone and lacks a portion of them. Of some 1.4 million clones in the sample, roughly 95% are singletons; the top ten hold approximately 1.1%. Sequenced material: naive CD4+ T cells sorted from blood. Subset specified: CD45RA+ positively selected. The receptors stem from a man aged 30 to 39 in good health.

The chain uses TRBV13 and TRBJ2-3, with 7 bases identical to TRBD1. Germline trimming cut 5 bases from V and 4 bases from J; bases unmatched to any gene: 6. The CDR3 spans 14 residues. Germline lookup yields CDR1 PRHDT and CDR2 FYEKMQ (reference sequence). The chain's CDR3 is CASSPRQGADTQYF. The CDR3 nucleotides read TGTGCCAGCAGCCCCCGACAGGGAGCAGATACGCAGTATTTT.

The chain uses TRBV7-2 and TRBJ1-2; TRBD1 matches 8 bases. The length of the CDR3 is 14 residues. Trimming removed 5 bases from V and 6 bases from J; junction bases left unmatched: 8. CDR1 SGHTA and CDR2 FQGNSA come from the germline V gene. CDR3 DNA: TGTGCCAGCAGCGAATATACAGGGGGGAATGGCTACACCTTC. Translated: CASSEYTGGNGYTF.

This clone was observed a single time. V is TRBV6-5 and J is TRBJ2-1; no firm D call. CDR3 size: 15 residues. Between the trimmed V and J ends, which lost 6 bases and 4 bases, there was a span of 16 bases. CDR1 is MNHEY and CDR2 is SVGAGI in the germline V gene. For the CDR3, the DNA is TGTGCCAGCAGCGGAACACGTGTAGCTTACAATGAGCAGTTCTTC. This codes for CASSGTRVAYNEQFF.

V usage is TRBV29-1 and J usage is TRBJ2-3, with D possibly being TRBD1 (5 bases). Germline CDR1 and CDR2: SQVTM and ANQGSEA. V shed 3 bases and J shed 2 bases, with 9 bases lying between them. The CDR3 is made up of 13 amino acids. For the CDR3, the DNA is TGCAGCGTTGACGTCAGGGTCACAGATACGCAGTATTTT. Translating it yields CSVDVRVTDTQYF.

V gene TRBV19 combines with J gene TRBJ2-7, with 7 bases that match TRBD1. CDR1 and CDR2 (germline): LNHDA, SQIVND (reference sequence). Trimming cost V 5 bases and J 0 bases; bases outside gene matches: 13. The CDR3 runs 17 residues. The CDR3 nucleotides read TGTGCCAGTAGTCCTACTCCAGGGGGTTTAAGCTCCTACGAGCAGTACTTC. It specifies CASSPTPGGLSSYEQYF.

Worth noting for this clone: Other DNA sequences of this sample code for an identical CDR3. The chain couples TRBV27 to TRBJ2-3; D unresolved. The V gene lost 2 bases and the J gene lost 0 bases, with 3 bases spanning the gap. Germline CDR1 is MNHEY and CDR2 is SMNVEV (reference sequence). The CDR3 runs to 13 residues. The CDR3 nucleotides are TGTGCCAGCAGTTTACTCAGCACAGATACGCAGTATTTT. Translation: CASSLLSTDTQYF.

There are a few counts of this clone. V is TRBV5-4 and J is TRBJ2-4, with 7 bases lining up with TRBD1. Trimming removed 2 bases from V and 5 bases from J; junction bases left unmatched: 1. CDR1 and CDR2 (germline): SGHNT, YYREEE (reference sequence). The CDR3 runs to 13 residues. The CDR3 nucleotides read TGTGCCAGCAGCTTCCAGGGGGAAAACATTCAGTACTTC. This encodes CASSFQGENIQYF.

This clone was seen just once. This chain joins TRBV19 and TRBJ1-3; 10 bases align to TRBD1. The V segment lost 6 bases and the J segment 0 bases; nucleotides outside the gene matches: 5. The CDR3 has 16 residues. Germline V lookup: CDR1 LNHDA, CDR2 SQIVND (reference sequence). The CDR3 DNA is TGTGCCAGTAGGGGGACAGGGGCCCGCTCTGGAAACACCATATATTTT. Its protein product is CASRGTGARSGNTIYF.

The chain employs TRBV6-5 and TRBJ1-5; D is possibly TRBD1 (6 bases). The CDR3 covers 15 residues. V dropped 5 bases and J dropped 5 bases, with 16 bases sitting between them. From germline, CDR1 is MNHEY and CDR2 SVGAGI. Here the CDR3 reads CASSRTGSRDQPQHF. CDR3 coding DNA: TGTGCCAGCAGTCGAACAGGGAGTAGAGATCAGCCCCAGCATTTT.

The chain joins TRBV5-4 to TRBJ1-2; 7 bases match TRBD1. The CDR3 consists of 13 residues. Germline values: CDR1 SGHNT, CDR2 YYREEE (reference sequence). The V and J ends lost 1 base and 7 bases, in that order; junction bases with no gene match: 4. CDR3 in DNA: TGTGCCAGCAGCTTGCCCGGGACAGCTGGCTACACCTTC. Protein sequence: CASSLPGTAGYTF.

The chain links TRBV28 to TRBJ2-1, with TRBD1 as a possible D gene (6 bases). The CDR3 covers 16 residues. From germline, CDR1 is MDHEN and CDR2 SYDVKM. Deletions cut 2 bases from V and 4 bases from J, with 15 bases between. The chain's CDR3 is CASSLIVPGHYNEQFF. The CDR3 DNA follows: TGTGCCAGCAGTTTAATCGTCCCGGGACATTACAATGAGCAGTTCTTC. Variable domain in full (rest from reference TRBV28 and TRBJ2-1): DVKVTQSSRYLVKRTGEKVFLECVQDMDHENMFWYRQDPGLGLRLIYFSYDVKMKEKGDIPEGYSVSREKKERFSLILESASTNQTSMYLCASSLIVPGHYNEQFFGPGTRLTVL.

As concerns this clone: Distinct nucleotide sequences in the sample also encode this CDR3. The chain links TRBV2 to TRBJ1-5; unclear D gene. Germline CDR1 is SNHLY and CDR2 is FYNNEI. This CDR3 is built from 14 residues. V gave up 1 base and J gave up 3 bases, with 7 bases separating them. The CDR3 nucleotides read TGTGCCAGCAGTGAAGGACGGCCCAATCAGCCCCAGCATTTT. This gives the protein CASSEGRPNQPQHF.

The V and J genes are TRBV28 and TRBJ2-7; D is tentatively TRBD1 or TRBD2 (6 bases each). The germline V gene has CDR1 MDHEN and CDR2 SYDVKM. There are 17 residues in the CDR3. Trimming stripped 2 bases from V and 7 bases from J, with 24 bases between. DNA of the CDR3: TGTGCCAGCAGTTTACTGGGGGCTAGCGATGGCGGGGAGGAGCAGTACTTC. Protein: CASSLLGASDGGEEQYF.

This sequence joins TRBV18 and TRBJ2-5, with D maybe TRBD2 (6 bases). Per the germline V gene, CDR1 is KGHSH and CDR2 is LQKENI. The V end lost 4 bases, the J end lost 5 bases, and 20 bases lay between the germline ends. The CDR3 has 16 residues. The CDR3 DNA reads as TGTGCCAGCTCACTGTTATCTACGGGAGTGGTGGAGACCCAGTACTTC. Its protein is CASSLLSTGVVETQYF.

The chain is built from TRBV6-4 and TRBJ2-5; 9 nucleotides agree with TRBD1. The CDR3 is 14 residues long. Germline CDR1 is MRHNA and CDR2 is SNTAGT. With 6 bases clipped from V and 7 bases from J, the junction kept 9 bases outside the gene matches. CDR3 DNA sequence: TGTGCCAGCAGGCCGACAGGGGGGGATATGACCCAGTACTTC. This translates into CASRPTGGDMTQYF.

The chain couples TRBV28 to TRBJ2-1; tentatively, D is TRBD1 (5 bases). From germline, CDR1 is MDHEN and CDR2 SYDVKM. The CDR3 is 17 residues long. The germline V and J ends were trimmed by 4 bases and 6 bases, with 22 bases remaining between them. CDR3 in DNA: TGTGCCAGCAGTTCCGAAAGGGCAGGGTTGAACGGCAATGAGCAGTTCTTC. Translation: CASSSERAGLNGNEQFF.

V is TRBV6-1 and J is TRBJ2-7, with unresolved D. Germline loops: CDR1 MNHNS, CDR2 SASEGT. Trimming stripped 2 bases from V and 3 bases from J, with 11 bases between. This CDR3 contains 14 residues. The CDR3 DNA sequence: TGTGCCAGCAGTGAAAGGGCACTTCGCTACGAGCAGTACTTC. Its translation: CASSERALRYEQYF.

This clone came up once. The V and J genes are TRBV4-1 and TRBJ2-1; D is possibly TRBD1 (6 bases). Germline V lookup: CDR1 MGHRA, CDR2 YSYEKL. The ends were cut back, 5 bases at V and 6 bases at J, with 17 bases in the middle. The CDR3 is made up of 15 amino acids. The CDR3 nucleotides are TGCGCCAGCAGCGCCCGGGACAACCCCGGCAATGAGCAGTTCTTC. This codes for CASSARDNPGNEQFF.

V usage is TRBV4-3 and J usage is TRBJ1-4; D possibly corresponds to TRBD1 (5 bases). V was clipped by 0 bases and J by 3 bases, with 17 bases between them. The CDR3 sequence is 18 residues long. Per the germline V gene, CDR1 is LGHNA and CDR2 is YSLEER. CDR3 region: CASSQDPPVQGANEKLFF. For the CDR3, the DNA is TGCGCCAGCAGCCAAGACCCCCCCGTCCAGGGTGCTAATGAAAAACTGTTTTTT.

The CDR3 sequence is CSASWANVLTF. In DNA form, the CDR3 reads TGCAGTGCTAGCTGGGCCAACGTCCTGACTTTC. J is TRBJ2-6 and V is TRBV20-1, with D unclear. Looked up from germline, CDR1 is DFQATT and CDR2 is SNEGSKA (reference sequence). Trimming removed 3 bases from V and 5 bases from J, with 2 bases in between. The CDR3 has 11 residues.

The chain uses TRBV7-9 and TRBJ1-1; D not resolved. Germline-derived CDR1 and CDR2 are SEHNR and FQNEAQ (reference sequence). CDR3 length: 15 residues. V was pared by 3 bases and J by 1 base, with 12 bases between. The CDR3 nucleotides read TGTGCCAGCAGCTTCGGGTTGATAGAGAACACTGAAGCTTTCTTT. It is translated as CASSFGLIENTEAFF. Full variable domain (outside the CDR3, taken from reference TRBV7-9 and TRBJ1-1): DTGVSQNPRHKITKRGQNVTFRCDPISEHNRLYWYRQTLGQGPEFLTYFQNEAQLEKSRLLSDRFSAERPKGSFSTLEIQRTEQGDSAMYLCASSFGLIENTEAFFGQGTRLTVV.

The gene calls are TRBV15 and TRBJ1-2; a weak D match, TRBD1 (5 bases). Deletions cut 5 bases from V and 3 bases from J, with 16 bases between. Per germline, CDR1 LNHNV and CDR2 YYDKDF (reference sequence). CDR3 size: 15 residues. CDR3: CATSGGTLVDYGYTF. The CDR3 DNA reads as TGTGCCACCAGCGGGGGAACCCTGGTGGACTATGGCTACACCTTC. Together with reference TRBV15 and TRBJ1-2, the CDR3 gives the full variable domain: DAMVIQNPRYQVTQFGKPVTLSCSQTLNHNVMYWYQQKSSQAPKLLFHYYDKDFNNEADTPDNFQSRRPNTSFCFLDIRSPGLGDTAMYLCATSGGTLVDYGYTFGSGTRLTVV.

The chain recombines TRBV9 with TRBJ2-1, with 10 positions matching TRBD2. The CDR3 contains 16 residues. Germline CDR1 and CDR2: SGDLS and YYNGEE. The V and J ends lost 2 bases and 7 bases, in that order; junction bases with no gene match: 9. For the CDR3, the DNA is TGTGCCAGCAGCGTGCGAGCGGGAGGGCCAGGGAATGAGCAGTTCTTC. It encodes CASSVRAGGPGNEQFF.

The rearrangement links TRBV27 to TRBJ2-2; D gene unclear. The CDR3 spans 13 residues. V was pared by 3 bases and J by 9 bases, with 11 bases between. Germline CDR1 MNHEY, CDR2 SMNVEV (reference sequence). This CDR3 reads CASSFDLTRELFF. The CDR3 DNA is TGTGCCAGCAGTTTTGACCTTACCAGGGAGCTGTTTTTT.

Here the CDR3 DNA reads TGCAGCGTTTGGGGGTTTGGCCCCCATGAGCAGTTCTTC. It encodes CSVWGFGPHEQFF. The chain employs TRBV29-1 and TRBJ2-1, with D perhaps being TRBD1 or TRBD2 (5 bases each). V lost 5 bases and J lost 8, with 16 bases in between. CDR1 and CDR2 (germline): SQVTM, ANQGSEA. This CDR3 is built from 13 residues.